One sample yielded the 9 T cell receptor beta chains listed below, sequenced in a study of blood T cells in healthy people across ages. With a J-beta primer mix and a sample-barcoded 5' primer, a second PCR ran roughly 7 to 11 cycles. TCRdb processed the 5' RACE reads anew with MiXCR; each CDR3 protein has one entry. Of hundreds of thousands of distinct CDR3 sequences listed, roughly 50% were seen once; the top ten hold 30% to 45%. The sample comprised blood. All receptors come from a man in his 60s in good health.

Ten or more counts support this clonotype. The chain recombines TRBV6-6 with TRBJ2-1; D call uncertain. Germline V gene data show CDR1 as MNHNY and CDR2 as SVGAGI (reference sequence). The CDR3 has 14 residues. V was trimmed by 0 bases and J by 3 bases, leaving 6 bases between them. CDR3 in amino acids: CASSYSRVYNEQFF. Here the CDR3 DNA reads TGTGCCAGCAGTTACTCCCGGGTCTACAATGAGCAGTTCTTC.

This chain links TRBV9 with TRBJ2-3, with a tentative D call TRBD1 (6 bases). This CDR3 is built from 14 residues. V gave up 2 bases and J gave up 8 bases, with 15 bases separating them. CDR1 is SGDLS and CDR2 is YYNGEE in the germline V gene. CDR3: CASSVETGGGTQYF. Here the CDR3 DNA reads TGTGCCAGCAGCGTCGAGACAGGAGGTGGTACGCAGTATTTT.

This clonotype has just a few counts. V and J are TRBV5-1 and TRBJ2-1, with 11 bases that match TRBD2. Germline lookup yields CDR1 SGHRS and CDR2 YFSETQ. This CDR3 is 16 amino acids long. Unmatched junction bases numbered 10, after V lost 4 bases and J lost 7 bases. The CDR3 sequence is CASSRNSGGAVNEQFF. CDR3 nucleotide sequence: TGCGCCAGCAGCCGGAATAGCGGGGGGGCAGTAAATGAGCAGTTCTTC.

This clonotype was seen more than once but under ten times. The V gene is TRBV10-3, the J gene TRBJ2-7; TRBD1 matches 7 bases. Germline V lookup: CDR1 ENHRY, CDR2 SYGVKD. V gave up 6 bases and J gave up 2 bases; unmatched junction bases: 7. The CDR3 sequence is 14 residues long. The CDR3 is CAISPGQRPYEQYF. The CDR3 bases are TGTGCCATCAGCCCGGGACAGCGTCCCTACGAGCAGTACTTC.

As for this clonotype: The junction differs from germline at one of its ends, possibly a read error. This rearrangement joins TRBV7-2 to TRBJ1-1; D call uncertain. Looked up from germline, CDR1 is SGHTA and CDR2 is FQGNSA. The CDR3 spans 14 residues. Written as DNA, the CDR3 is TGTGCCAGCAGCTTACGATTTGCGAACACTGTAGCTTTCTTT. This encodes CASSLRFANTVAFF.

This chain connects TRBV5-1 to TRBJ2-7; the D gene is possibly TRBD2 (5 bases). The J call may not be correct, given that the DNA end is closer to TRBJ2-5. The CDR3 contains 14 residues. Germline V gives CDR1 SGHRS, CDR2 YFSETQ. The CDR3: CASSLVLAKETQYF. The CDR3 region has the DNA TGCGCCAGCAGCTTGGTATTAGCGAAAGAGACCCAGTACTTC.

This clonotype was picked up a small number of times. This chain joins TRBV20-1 and TRBJ2-5; no clear D. Germline assignment: CDR1 DFQATT and CDR2 SNEGSKA (reference sequence). The CDR3 runs 13 residues. Deletions cut 4 bases from V and 5 bases from J, with 14 bases between. The CDR3 sequence: CSATPSSRETQYF. In DNA form, the CDR3 reads TGCAGTGCTACCCCCTCCAGTAGGGAGACCCAGTACTTC.

This clonotype was picked up a small number of times. The rearrangement links TRBV20-1 to TRBJ2-5, with a possible D match to TRBD2 (7 bases). This CDR3 contains 13 residues. Germline CDR1 is DFQATT and CDR2 is SNEGSKA (reference sequence). Trimming left V 6 bases short and J 5 bases short, with 16 bases between. The CDR3 nucleotides read TGCAGTGCCCGAGGGCGGGGGCCGGAGACCCAGTACTTC. It codes for CSARGRGPETQYF.

The J gene is TRBJ1-1, the V gene TRBV7-2, with D possibly matching TRBD1 (5 bases). This CDR3 region has 14 residues. Germline lookup yields CDR1 SGHTA and CDR2 FQGNSA. V lost 6 bases and J 0 bases, leaving 11 bases between the germline ends. CDR3 region: CASRHDSLNTEAFF. The CDR3 region has the DNA TGTGCCAGCAGGCATGACAGCCTGAACACTGAAGCTTTCTTT.